The 26 T cell receptor beta chains listed next were all sequenced from one sample in a study of CD8+ T cells in alopecia areata. Following RNA extraction, reverse transcription yielded cDNA that acted as the sequencing template. Data came from immunoSEQ multiplex PCR; TCRdb stores just in-frame clones and leaves some out. This sample has approximately 210,000 clones, with roughly 40% found just once. Documented treatment: oral pan-JAK inhibitor, 5-10 mg twice daily. This specimen consisted of CD4+ T cells sorted from blood, obtained at approximately week 36, from a patient treated with tofacitinib. The receptors derive from a human donor with alopecia areata.

This clone was detected only once. The V call is TRBV18, the J call TRBJ2-2; a possible D gene is TRBD1 (6 bases). Germline V gives CDR1 KGHSH, CDR2 LQKENI. The CDR3 contains 17 residues. Trimming removed 0 bases at V and 1 base at J, with 12 bases between. The DNA of the CDR3 is TGTGCCAGCTCACCACCGTATAGGACAGTGAACACCGGGGAGCTGTTTTTT. This gives the protein CASSPPYRTVNTGELFF. The variable domain in full, with the rest retrieved from reference TRBV18 and TRBJ2-2, is NAGVMQNPRHLVRRRGQEARLRCSPMKGHSHVYWYRQLPEEGLKFMVYLQKENIIDESGMPKERFSAEFPKEGPSILRIQQVVRGDSAAYFCASSPPYRTVNTGELFFGEGSRLTVL.

The J gene is TRBJ2-5, the V gene TRBV9; 7 bases align to TRBD1. This CDR3 has 15 residues. Trimming cost V 0 bases and J 5 bases; bases outside gene matches: 7. Germline values: CDR1 SGDLS, CDR2 YYNGEE. CDR3 bases: TGTGCCAGCAGCGTAGGGACAGGCAGCTATGAGACCCAGTACTTC. Residues: CASSVGTGSYETQYF.

The V gene is TRBV5-4, the J gene TRBJ2-3; the D is unclear. This CDR3 region has 12 residues. The germline V gene encodes CDR1 SGHNT and CDR2 YYREEE (reference sequence). V was trimmed by 4 bases and J by 2 bases, leaving 5 bases between them. As DNA, the CDR3 is TGTGCCAGCAGCCTCGACACAGATACGCAGTATTTT. Encoded protein: CASSLDTDTQYF.

This clone was picked up one time. This chain joins TRBV29-1 and TRBJ1-1; 9 positions match TRBD1. Germline V gene lookup returns CDR1 SQVTM and CDR2 ANQGSEA. V shed 6 bases, J shed 1 base, and the junction held 3 bases outside the gene matches. CDR3 length: 13 amino acids. The CDR3: CSVGDRENTEAFF. The CDR3 coding sequence is TGCAGCGTGGGGGACAGGGAGAACACTGAAGCTTTCTTT.

In DNA, the CDR3 is TGTGCCTGGAGCCTCGGCAGTAACATCAATCAGCCCCAGCATTTT. This sequence encodes CAWSLGSNINQPQHF. V is TRBV30 and J is TRBJ1-5; no clear D gene. CDR1 is GTSNPN and CDR2 is SVGIG in the germline V gene (reference sequence). The V and J ends lost 3 bases and 3 bases respectively, with 15 bases between them. The CDR3 is made up of 15 amino acids.

The V call is TRBV30, the J call TRBJ1-1; unclear D gene. CDR3 length: 13 residues. Germline V gene sequence: CDR1 GTSNPN, CDR2 SVGIG (reference sequence). V lost 0 bases to trimming and J lost 0 bases, with 5 bases between them. DNA for the CDR3: TGTGCCTGGAGTGTAAAATTGAACACTGAAGCTTTCTTT. Its translation is CAWSVKLNTEAFF.

This clone has a handful of counts. The V gene is TRBV29-1, the J gene TRBJ1-2; 7 nucleotides match TRBD1. Trimming at V came to 6 bases and at J to 3 bases, leaving 13 bases not matched to a gene. There are 15 residues in the CDR3. From germline, CDR1 is SQVTM and CDR2 ANQGSEA. The DNA for the CDR3 is TGCAGCGTAGCTCGACAGGGTGGTGGGGACTATGGCTACACCTTC. It encodes CSVARQGGGDYGYTF.

Written as DNA, the CDR3 is TGTGCCAGCAGCATTACGTTAGGGAACGAGCAGTACTTC. It specifies CASSITLGNEQYF. V is TRBV6-6 and J is TRBJ2-7, with D unclear. V lost 6 bases and J 5 bases, leaving 14 bases between the germline ends. This CDR3 has 13 residues. CDR1 is MNHNY and CDR2 is SVGAGI in the germline V gene (reference sequence).

The V gene is TRBV30, the J gene TRBJ2-1; a weak D match, TRBD1 (6 bases). The CDR3 is made up of 12 amino acids. The V end was cut by 1 base, the J end by 8 bases, with 9 bases between. Germline V lookup: CDR1 GTSNPN, CDR2 SVGIG (reference sequence). The CDR3 sequence: CAWSGQDDEQFF. Written as DNA, the CDR3 is TGTGCCTGGAGTGGACAGGACGATGAGCAGTTCTTC.

The chain combines TRBV5-1 with TRBJ1-3; D is unclear. This CDR3 comprises 15 residues. V was clipped by 0 bases and J by 0 bases, with 7 bases between them. Germline loops: CDR1 SGHRS, CDR2 YFSETQ. The CDR3 region is CASSLETSSGNTIYF. CDR3 nucleotide sequence: TGCGCCAGCAGCTTGGAAACCTCCTCTGGAAACACCATATATTTT.

This clone was found many times. The chain employs TRBV28 and TRBJ2-1; 9 bases fit TRBD2. CDR3 length: 13 residues. The V gene's germline CDR1 is MDHEN and CDR2 SYDVKM. Trimming took 7 bases from V and 9 from J; bases not matched to a gene: 7. CDR3 loop: CASTTLAGTEQFF. DNA for the CDR3: TGTGCCAGCACCACACTAGCGGGCACTGAGCAGTTCTTC.

This clone was found a few times. The CDR3 coding sequence is TGTGCCAGCAGCCACAGGAGGCGTGTGGCCAAAAACATTCAGTACTTC. Translating it yields CASSHRRRVAKNIQYF. The chain couples TRBV7-8 to TRBJ2-4; D possibly matches TRBD1 or TRBD2 (5 bases each). V was clipped by 5 bases and J by 1 base, with 15 bases between them. This CDR3 is 16 amino acids long. The V gene's germline CDR1 is SGHVS and CDR2 FQNEAQ.

This clone was seen more than once but under ten times. This chain links TRBV4-1 with TRBJ2-2; D may be TRBD2 (5 bases). V was pared by 1 base and J by 5 bases, with 11 bases between. The germline CDR1 and CDR2 sequences are MGHRA and YSYEKL. CDR3 length: 15 residues. This chain's CDR3 is CASSQAGLGTGELFF. The CDR3 nucleotides are TGCGCCAGCAGCCAAGCGGGATTAGGAACCGGGGAGCTGTTTTTT.

The gene calls are TRBV29-1 and TRBJ2-6; no reliable D call. Germline CDR1 reads SQVTM; CDR2 reads ANQGSEA. The CDR3 contains 12 residues. V lost 3 bases and J lost 4, with 4 bases in between. The CDR3 here is CSVDPGANVLTF. For the CDR3, the DNA is TGCAGCGTTGACCCAGGGGCCAACGTCCTGACTTTC.

In this sample, this clone turned up a few times. V and J are TRBV5-4 and TRBJ1-1; D is unresolved. V was clipped by 0 bases and J by 1 base, with 4 bases between them. In germline, CDR1 is SGHNT, CDR2 YYREEE (reference sequence). This CDR3 is built from 13 residues. The CDR3 DNA sequence: TGTGCCAGCAGCTTGGACTCGAACACTGAAGCTTTCTTT. Its protein is CASSLDSNTEAFF.

V gene TRBV28 combines with J gene TRBJ2-7, with unresolved D. The CDR3 totals 12 residues. Germline CDR1 MDHEN, CDR2 SYDVKM. Trimming removed 7 bases from V and 8 bases from J, with 15 bases in between. This CDR3 reads CASMAAPTKQYF. CDR3 sequence (DNA): TGTGCCAGCATGGCGGCCCCTACGAAGCAGTACTTC.

The genes are TRBV2 and TRBJ2-3, with D unclear. The CDR3 is 15 amino acids. CDR1 is SNHLY, CDR2 FYNNEI, per germline. V lost 8 bases and J 0 bases, leaving 15 bases between the germline ends. CDR3 DNA: TGTGCCAGCCGGAAGCGAGACTTTAGCACAGATACGCAGTATTTT. This sequence encodes CASRKRDFSTDTQYF.

This clone was seen only a few times. The J gene is TRBJ2-5, the V gene TRBV2; no reliable D call. V dropped 4 bases and J dropped 5 bases, with 8 bases sitting between them. Germline CDR1 SNHLY, CDR2 FYNNEI. There are 12 residues in the CDR3. The CDR3 here is CASSVAGETQYF. The CDR3 DNA sequence: TGTGCCAGCAGTGTGGCTGGGGAGACCCAGTACTTC. The variable domain in full, completed from reference TRBV2 and TRBJ2-5, reads EPEVTQTPSHQVTQMGQEVILRCVPISNHLYFYWYRQILGQKVEFLVSFYNNEISEKSEIFDDQFSVERPDGSNFTLKIRSTKLEDSAMYFCASSVAGETQYFGPGTRLLVL.

The chain recombines TRBV4-1 with TRBJ2-7, with D perhaps given as TRBD1 or TRBD2 (5 bases each). The germline gives CDR1 MGHRA, CDR2 YSYEKL. The CDR3 is 17 residues long. Trimming left V 1 base short and J 0 bases short, with 16 bases between. CDR3 protein: CASSQAPEARASYEQYF. Here the CDR3 DNA reads TGCGCCAGCAGCCAAGCCCCGGAGGCCAGGGCCTCCTACGAGCAGTACTTC.

CDR3 coding DNA: TGTGCCAGCGGGATAGCGCGGAGCAATCAGCCCCAGCATTTT. Its translation: CASGIARSNQPQHF. V and J are TRBV2 and TRBJ1-5; no firm D call. CDR1 SNHLY and CDR2 FYNNEI come from the germline V gene. The CDR3 extends over 14 amino acids. Trimming pared 8 bases from V and 1 base from J, leaving 12 bases between.

The V and J genes are TRBV19 and TRBJ2-1, with TRBD2 matching over 13 bases. V lost 5 bases, J lost 6 bases, and 7 bases stayed unmatched. The V gene's germline CDR1 is LNHDA and CDR2 SQIVND (reference sequence). The CDR3 runs to 16 residues. The CDR3 nucleotides are TGTGCCAGTAGTGCACGGACTAGCGGGAGCTCCAATGAGCAGTTCTTC. It translates to CASSARTSGSSNEQFF.

The rearrangement uses TRBV30 and TRBJ2-2; D might be TRBD1 (5 bases). CDR1 is GTSNPN and CDR2 is SVGIG in the germline V gene (reference sequence). This CDR3 is 15 amino acids long. The germline V and J ends were trimmed by 2 bases and 7 bases, with 17 bases remaining between them. The DNA for the CDR3 is TGTGCCTGGAGTTTCCAGGGCGGAAGGTTCGGGGAGCTGTTTTTT. Translated: CAWSFQGGRFGELFF. Full variable domain (missing parts from reference TRBV30 and TRBJ2-2): SQTIHQWPATLVQPVGSPLSLECTVEGTSNPNLYWYRQAAGRGLQLLFYSVGIGQISSEVPQNLSASRPQDRQFILSSKKLLLSDSGFYLCAWSFQGGRFGELFFGEGSRLTVL.

This clone was counted between two and nine times. The chain recombines TRBV10-3 with TRBJ2-7; D assignment may be TRBD1 or TRBD2 (7 bases each). Germline-derived CDR1 and CDR2 are ENHRY and SYGVKD. V was shortened by 4 bases and J by 5 bases, with 12 bases between the two germline ends. This CDR3 has 13 amino acids. The CDR3 nucleotides are TGTGCCATCAGTGTATCAGGGGGGGACGAGCAGTACTTC. This encodes CAISVSGGDEQYF.

The chain carries TRBV7-9 and TRBJ2-7, with a weak D call TRBD2 (5 bases). From germline, CDR1 is SEHNR and CDR2 FQNEAQ (reference sequence). Trimming took 5 bases from V and 4 from J, leaving 15 bases between them. The CDR3 consists of 14 residues. CDR3 DNA: TGTGCCAGCAGCCTGACGAGGGATTCTTACGAGCAGTACTTC. Amino acid sequence: CASSLTRDSYEQYF.

Details on this clone: The germline gene is not matched at one end of the junction; a read error may be the cause. The chain carries TRBV29-1 and TRBJ1-1; tentatively, D is TRBD1 (6 bases). Germline V lookup: CDR1 SQVTM, CDR2 ANQGSEA. This CDR3 has 12 residues. The CDR3 DNA sequence: TGCAGCATTGACTTAGGGGGATCCGAAGCTTTCTTT. Amino acids: CSIDLGGSEAFF.

The chain couples TRBV5-1 to TRBJ2-4; weak D call: TRBD2 (5 bases). V was cut by 4 bases and J by 6 bases, with 17 bases left in between. This CDR3 region has 15 residues. Germline V gene sequence: CDR1 SGHRS, CDR2 YFSETQ. CDR3 in DNA: TGCGCCAGCAGCGATGGCGGGCTGGGCGGAAACATTCAGTACTTC. Protein: CASSDGGLGGNIQYF.